This record concerns one TCR beta chain sequence. Antigen unknown. This record comes from a study of vaccination effects on CD4 cells after COVID-19. V trimming: 0 bases; J trimming: 6 bases; junction bases outside the gene matches: 8. In germline, CDR1 is MGHRA, CDR2 YSYEKL. The CDR3 loop spans 15 amino acids. Having been cultured for around nine days, the cells underwent CD4+ T cell isolation. Participants got two doses of BNT162b2 or mRNA-1273 vaccine. Vaccine recipients, nucleocapsid antibody negative, had no prior SARS-CoV-2 infection. The authors exchanged half the medium for IL-2 medium on days 3 and 7. The study, taken as a whole, reports: There was only 1 of 255 vaccine-induced clones in healthy vaccinees that cross-reacted with common cold coronaviruses.

Produced via immunoSEQ multiplex PCR; TCRdb's table is partial and in-frame only. The sample carries about 40,000 clones, 65% to 75% recorded once. This TCR came from a human donor who received a COVID-19 vaccine. The chain uses TRBV4-1 and TRBJ2-7; 7 bases are a match to TRBD2. This specimen was CD4+ T cells from PBMCs cultured without peptide, taken after COVID-19 vaccination. CDR3 sequence reads: CASSQDRGVRGEQYF. In DNA, the CDR3 is TGCGCCAGCAGCCAAGATCGGGGGGTACGGGGCGAGCAGTACTTC.